A single sample is the source of the 2 T cell receptor beta chains below, sequenced in a study of CD8 T cells in Susac syndrome. RNA totalling roughly 0.5 to 1 ug underwent reverse transcription with random hexamers. A single record per CDR3 protein comes from TCRdb applying MiXCR to the immunoSEQ multiplex PCR reads. The sample has a few hundred thousand distinct CDR3 sequences; around 90% are singletons. Sequencing was carried out using CD4+ T cells from PBMCs. The receptors shown here come from a human donor with multiple sclerosis.

This sequence joins TRBV30 and TRBJ1-6; 7 nucleotides match TRBD1. Per the germline V gene, CDR1 is GTSNPN and CDR2 is SVGIG (reference sequence). The length of the CDR3 is 14 residues. V lost 3 bases and J lost 9; bases outside the gene matches: 8. The CDR3 nucleotides read TGTGCCTGGAGGAAAACAGGGGAGGCTTCACCCCTCCACTTT. Translated, it gives CAWRKTGEASPLHF.

J is TRBJ2-3 and V is TRBV30, with D hard to call. CDR3 length: 12 residues. V gave up 3 bases and J gave up 2 bases, with 6 bases separating them. Germline V gene data show CDR1 as GTSNPN and CDR2 as SVGIG (reference sequence). This CDR3 reads CAWRLLTDTQYF. The CDR3 bases are TGTGCCTGGAGACTACTCACAGATACGCAGTATTTT.